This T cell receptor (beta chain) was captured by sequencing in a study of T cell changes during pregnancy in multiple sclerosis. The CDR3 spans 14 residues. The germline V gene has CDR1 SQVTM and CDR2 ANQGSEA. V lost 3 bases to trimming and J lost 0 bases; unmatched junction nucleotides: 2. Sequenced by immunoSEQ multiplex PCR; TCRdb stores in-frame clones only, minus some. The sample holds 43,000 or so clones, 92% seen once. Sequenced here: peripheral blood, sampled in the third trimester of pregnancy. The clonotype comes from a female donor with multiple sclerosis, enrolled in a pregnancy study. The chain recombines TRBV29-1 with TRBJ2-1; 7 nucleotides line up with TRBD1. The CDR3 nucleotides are TGCAGCGTTGATAGGGACAGCTCCTACAATGAGCAGTTCTTC. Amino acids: CSVDRDSSYNEQFF.